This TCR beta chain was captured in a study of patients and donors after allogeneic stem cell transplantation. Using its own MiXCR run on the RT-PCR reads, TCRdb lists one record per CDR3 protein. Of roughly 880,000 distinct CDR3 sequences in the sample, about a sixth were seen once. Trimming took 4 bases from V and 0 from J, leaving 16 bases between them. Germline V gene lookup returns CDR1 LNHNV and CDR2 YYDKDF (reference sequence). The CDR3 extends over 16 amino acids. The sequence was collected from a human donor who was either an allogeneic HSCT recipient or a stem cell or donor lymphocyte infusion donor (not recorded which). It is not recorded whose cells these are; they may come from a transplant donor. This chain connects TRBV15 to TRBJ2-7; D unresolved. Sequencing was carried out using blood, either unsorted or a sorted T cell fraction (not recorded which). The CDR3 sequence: CATSKGVKGSSYEQYF. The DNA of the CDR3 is TGTGCCACCAGCAAAGGTGTGAAGGGCTCCTCCTACGAGCAGTACTTC.